This T cell receptor (beta chain) was identified during a study of blood T cell repertoires in COVID-19. V dropped 11 bases and J dropped 2; count of bases not matched to a gene: 11. The CDR3 has 14 residues. Per germline, CDR1 LNHDA and CDR2 SQIVND (reference sequence). Authors' analysis steps: Nucleated cell counts were estimated from reference gene primer amplification. This table comes from immunoSEQ multiplex PCR, and its TCRdb copy is limited to in-frame clones, with some not included. Clonal size and the V and J genes are those of that table, whereas D and trimming came from the DNA. The table has around 230,000 clones, 70% to 85% seen once; the top ten hold about 15%. This clone was counted a single time. Clinical history as reported by participants underpinned cohort assignment. For recovered donors of Cohort 3, there were two negative PCRs, clearance, or symptom resolution.

The chain couples TRBV19 to TRBJ2-5; TRBD2 matches at 7 bases. This clonotype was obtained from a man aged 40-49 years who had recovered from COVID-19. The sample was PBMCs or T cells enriched from blood (not recorded which). CDR3 residues: CAHRRASGQETQYF. Here the CDR3 DNA reads TGTGCCCACCGGCGGGCTAGCGGTCAAGAGACCCAGTACTTC.